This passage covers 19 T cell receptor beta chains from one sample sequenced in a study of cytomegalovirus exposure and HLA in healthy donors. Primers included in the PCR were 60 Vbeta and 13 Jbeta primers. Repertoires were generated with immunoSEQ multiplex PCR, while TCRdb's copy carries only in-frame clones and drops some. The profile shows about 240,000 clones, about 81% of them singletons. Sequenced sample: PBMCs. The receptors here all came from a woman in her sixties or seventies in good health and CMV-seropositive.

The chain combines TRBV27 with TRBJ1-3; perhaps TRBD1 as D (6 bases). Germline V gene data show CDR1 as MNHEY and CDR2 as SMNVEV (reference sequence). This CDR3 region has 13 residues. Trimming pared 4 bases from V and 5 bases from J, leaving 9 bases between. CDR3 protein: CASSSGARNTIYF. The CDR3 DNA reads TGTGCCAGCAGTTCAGGGGCACGAAACACCATATATTTT.

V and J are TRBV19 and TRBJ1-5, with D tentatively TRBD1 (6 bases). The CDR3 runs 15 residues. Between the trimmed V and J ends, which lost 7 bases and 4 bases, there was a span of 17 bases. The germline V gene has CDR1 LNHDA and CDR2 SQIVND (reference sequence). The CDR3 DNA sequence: TGTGCCAGTAACTTTCAGGGGAATACAAATCAGCCCCAGCATTTT. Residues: CASNFQGNTNQPQHF.

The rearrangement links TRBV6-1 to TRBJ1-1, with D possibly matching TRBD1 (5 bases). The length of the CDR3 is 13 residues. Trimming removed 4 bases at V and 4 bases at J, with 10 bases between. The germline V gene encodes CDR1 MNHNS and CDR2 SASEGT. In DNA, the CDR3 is TGTGCCAGCAGTGTTATCAGGGTCACTGAAGCTTTCTTT. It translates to CASSVIRVTEAFF.

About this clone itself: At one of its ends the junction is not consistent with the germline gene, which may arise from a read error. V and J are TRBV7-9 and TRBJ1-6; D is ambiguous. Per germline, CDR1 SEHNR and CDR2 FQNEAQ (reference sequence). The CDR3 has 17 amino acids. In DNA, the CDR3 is TGTTCCAGCAGCTTAGCGCGACTTGGCGGAAGACTTTCACCCCTCCACTTT. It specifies CSSSLARLGGRLSPLHF.

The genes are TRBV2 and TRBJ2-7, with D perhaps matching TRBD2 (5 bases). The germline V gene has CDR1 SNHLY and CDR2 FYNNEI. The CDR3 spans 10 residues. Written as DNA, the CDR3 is TGTGCTAGCGCGGTCTACGAGCAGTACTTC. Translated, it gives CASAVYEQYF.

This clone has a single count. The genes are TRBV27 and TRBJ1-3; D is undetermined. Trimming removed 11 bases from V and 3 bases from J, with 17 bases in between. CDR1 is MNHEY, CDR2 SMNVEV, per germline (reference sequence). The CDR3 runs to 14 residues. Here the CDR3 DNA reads TGTGCCCCCCCGGGAAGCTACTTTGGAAACACCATATATTTT. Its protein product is CAPPGSYFGNTIYF.

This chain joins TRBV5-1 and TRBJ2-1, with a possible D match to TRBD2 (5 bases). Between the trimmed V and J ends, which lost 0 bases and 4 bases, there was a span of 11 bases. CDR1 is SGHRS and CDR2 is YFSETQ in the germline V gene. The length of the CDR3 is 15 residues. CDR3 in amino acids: CASSLDAVAYNEQFF. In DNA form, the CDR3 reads TGCGCCAGCAGCTTGGATGCGGTAGCGTACAATGAGCAGTTCTTC.

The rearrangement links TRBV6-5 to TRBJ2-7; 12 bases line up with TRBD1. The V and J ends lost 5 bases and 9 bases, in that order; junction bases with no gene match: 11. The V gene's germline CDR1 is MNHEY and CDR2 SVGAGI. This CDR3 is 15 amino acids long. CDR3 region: CASSPERGQGAAQYF. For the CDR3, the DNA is TGTGCCAGCAGTCCCGAACGGGGACAGGGGGCGGCGCAGTACTTC.

In nucleotides, the CDR3 is TGTGCCAGCAGCTTAGCGACAGGGGTTAGTGAAAAACTGTTTTTT. This encodes CASSLATGVSEKLFF. The chain combines TRBV7-9 with TRBJ1-4; 8 bases are shared with TRBD1. V was pared by 0 bases and J by 7 bases, with 4 bases of the junction left unmatched. This CDR3 spans 15 amino acids. Germline V CDR1 and CDR2: SEHNR, FQNEAQ (reference sequence).

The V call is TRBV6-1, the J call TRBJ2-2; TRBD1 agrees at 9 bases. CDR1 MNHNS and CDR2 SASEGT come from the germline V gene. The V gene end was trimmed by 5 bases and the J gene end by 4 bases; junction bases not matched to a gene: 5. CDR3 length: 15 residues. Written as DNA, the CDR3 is TGTGCCAGCAGTAGGACAGGGGTGATCACCGGGGAGCTGTTTTTT. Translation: CASSRTGVITGELFF.

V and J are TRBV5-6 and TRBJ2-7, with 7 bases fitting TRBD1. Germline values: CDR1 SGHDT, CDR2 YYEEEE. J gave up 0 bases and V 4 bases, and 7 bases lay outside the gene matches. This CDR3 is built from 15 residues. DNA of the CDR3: TGTGCCAGCAGCCTGGGACAGCCACTCTCCTACGAGCAGTACTTC. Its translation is CASSLGQPLSYEQYF.

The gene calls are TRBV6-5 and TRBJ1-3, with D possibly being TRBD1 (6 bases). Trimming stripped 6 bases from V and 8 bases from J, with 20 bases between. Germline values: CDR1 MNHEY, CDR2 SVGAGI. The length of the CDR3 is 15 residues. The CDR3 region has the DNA TGTGCCAGCAGGGAGCTGACAGGCTCTCTGGACACCATATATTTT. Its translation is CASRELTGSLDTIYF.

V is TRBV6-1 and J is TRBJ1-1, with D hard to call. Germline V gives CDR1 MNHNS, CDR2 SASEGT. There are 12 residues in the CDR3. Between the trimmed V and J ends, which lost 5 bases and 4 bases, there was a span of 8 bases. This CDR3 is CASSFRSTEAFF. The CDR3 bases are TGTGCCAGCAGTTTCCGGAGCACTGAAGCTTTCTTT.

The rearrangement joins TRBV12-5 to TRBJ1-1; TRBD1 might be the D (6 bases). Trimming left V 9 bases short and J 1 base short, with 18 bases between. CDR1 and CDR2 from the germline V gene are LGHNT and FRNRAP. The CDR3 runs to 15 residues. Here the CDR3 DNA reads TGTGCTAGCCCCTCGGCAGGGGCGCGGAACACTGAAGCTTTCTTT. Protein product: CASPSAGARNTEAFF.

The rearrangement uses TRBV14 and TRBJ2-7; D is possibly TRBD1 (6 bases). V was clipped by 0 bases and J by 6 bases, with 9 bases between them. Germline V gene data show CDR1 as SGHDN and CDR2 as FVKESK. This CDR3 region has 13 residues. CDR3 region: CASSQDIGGEQYF. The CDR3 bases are TGTGCCAGCAGCCAAGACATAGGGGGCGAGCAGTACTTC.

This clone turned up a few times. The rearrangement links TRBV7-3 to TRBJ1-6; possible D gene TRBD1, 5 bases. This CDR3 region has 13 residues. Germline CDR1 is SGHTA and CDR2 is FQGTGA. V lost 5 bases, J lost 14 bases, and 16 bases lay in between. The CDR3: CASSGADRRALHF. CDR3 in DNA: TGTGCCAGCAGCGGGGCAGATCGTCGGGCCCTCCACTTT.

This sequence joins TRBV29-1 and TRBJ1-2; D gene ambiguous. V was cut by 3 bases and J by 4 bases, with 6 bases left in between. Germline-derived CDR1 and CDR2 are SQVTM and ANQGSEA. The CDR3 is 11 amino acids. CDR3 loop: CSVEEGYGYTF. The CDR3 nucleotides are TGCAGCGTTGAGGAGGGCTATGGCTACACCTTC.

CDR3 amino acids: CASSFQGGPTGGLETQYF. CDR3 DNA: TGTGCCAGCAGTTTCCAAGGGGGTCCCACAGGGGGCTTGGAGACCCAGTACTTC. The chain is built from TRBV7-9 and TRBJ2-5; 9 nucleotides align to TRBD1. CDR1 and CDR2 from the germline V gene are SEHNR and FQNEAQ (reference sequence). The CDR3 contains 18 residues. The V segment lost 6 bases and the J segment 5 bases; nucleotides outside the gene matches: 19. The complete variable domain, with remaining parts taken from reference TRBV7-9 and TRBJ2-5, reads DTGVSQNPRHKITKRGQNVTFRCDPISEHNRLYWYRQTLGQGPEFLTYFQNEAQLEKSRLLSDRFSAERPKGSFSTLEIQRTEQGDSAMYLCASSFQGGPTGGLETQYFGPGTRLLVL.

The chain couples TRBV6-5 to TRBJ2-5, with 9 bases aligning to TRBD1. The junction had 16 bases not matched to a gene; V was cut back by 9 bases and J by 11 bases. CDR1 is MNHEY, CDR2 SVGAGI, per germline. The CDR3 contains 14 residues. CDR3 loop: CASEAGTGTDKQYF. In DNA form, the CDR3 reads TGTGCCAGTGAAGCGGGGACAGGGACTGACAAGCAGTACTTC.